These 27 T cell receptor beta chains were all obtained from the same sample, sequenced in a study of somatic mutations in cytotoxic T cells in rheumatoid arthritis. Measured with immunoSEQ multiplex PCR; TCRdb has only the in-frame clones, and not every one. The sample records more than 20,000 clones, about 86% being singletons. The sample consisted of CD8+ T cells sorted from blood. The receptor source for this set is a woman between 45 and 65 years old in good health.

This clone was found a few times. This chain's CDR3 is CASSPDRIHSYNEQFF. The CDR3 DNA follows: TGTGCCAGCTCACCGGACAGGATCCACTCCTACAATGAGCAGTTCTTC. This chain joins TRBV18 and TRBJ2-1; 7 bases map to TRBD1. Trimming at V came to 3 bases and at J to 0 bases, leaving 5 bases not matched to a gene. The CDR3 sequence is 16 residues long. Germline-derived CDR1 and CDR2 are KGHSH and LQKENI.

In nucleotides, the CDR3 is TGTGCCACCAGCGAGAGCGTCGGGAACTATGGCTACACCTTC. Its translation is CATSESVGNYGYTF. The chain uses TRBV15 and TRBJ1-2, with D unclear. The germline V and J ends were trimmed by 5 bases and 2 bases, with 12 bases remaining between them. Per the germline V gene, CDR1 is LNHNV and CDR2 is YYDKDF (reference sequence). The length of the CDR3 is 14 residues.

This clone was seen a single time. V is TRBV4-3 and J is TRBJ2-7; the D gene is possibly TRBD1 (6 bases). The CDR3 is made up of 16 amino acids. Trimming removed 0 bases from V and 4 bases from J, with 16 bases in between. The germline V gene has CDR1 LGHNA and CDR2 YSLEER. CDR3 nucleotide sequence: TGCGCCAGCAGCCAAGATCAGGGGTCGGGGCATTACGAGCAGTACTTC. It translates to CASSQDQGSGHYEQYF.

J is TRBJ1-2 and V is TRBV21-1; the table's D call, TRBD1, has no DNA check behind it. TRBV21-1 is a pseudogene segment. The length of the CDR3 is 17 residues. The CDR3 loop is CASSKPPRGTTNYGYTF. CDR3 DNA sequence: TGTGCCAGCAGCAAACCGCCCCGTGGGACAACCAACTATGGCTACACCTTC.

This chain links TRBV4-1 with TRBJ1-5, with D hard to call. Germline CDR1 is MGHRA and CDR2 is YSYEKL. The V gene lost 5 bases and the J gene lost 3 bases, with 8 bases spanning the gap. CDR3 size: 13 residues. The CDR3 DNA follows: TGCGCCAGCAGCACGGGGTTCAATCAGCCCCAGCATTTT. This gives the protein CASSTGFNQPQHF.

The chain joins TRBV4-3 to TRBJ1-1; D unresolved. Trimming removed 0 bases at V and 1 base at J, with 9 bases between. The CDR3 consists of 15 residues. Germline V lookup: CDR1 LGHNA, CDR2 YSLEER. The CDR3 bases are TGCGCCAGCAGCCAAGACCCCGATCAGAACACTGAAGCTTTCTTT. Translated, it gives CASSQDPDQNTEAFF.

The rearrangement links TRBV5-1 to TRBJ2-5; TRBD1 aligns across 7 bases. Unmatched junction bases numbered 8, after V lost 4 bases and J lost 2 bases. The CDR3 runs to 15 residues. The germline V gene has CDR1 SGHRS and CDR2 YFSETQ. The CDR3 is CASSSPRQGQETQYF. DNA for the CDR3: TGCGCCAGCAGCAGCCCGAGACAGGGACAAGAGACCCAGTACTTC.

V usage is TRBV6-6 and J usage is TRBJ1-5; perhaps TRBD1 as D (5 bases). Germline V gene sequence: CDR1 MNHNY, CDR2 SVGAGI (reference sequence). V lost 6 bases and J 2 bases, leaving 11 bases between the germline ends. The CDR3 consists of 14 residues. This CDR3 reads CASRTRAGNQPQHF. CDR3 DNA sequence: TGTGCCAGCAGGACCAGGGCAGGCAATCAGCCCCAGCATTTT.

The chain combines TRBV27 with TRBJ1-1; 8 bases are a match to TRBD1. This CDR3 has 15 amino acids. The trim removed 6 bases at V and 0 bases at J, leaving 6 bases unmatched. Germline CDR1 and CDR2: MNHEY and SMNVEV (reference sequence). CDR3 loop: CASSQTGVLNTEAFF. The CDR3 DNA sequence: TGTGCCAGCAGCCAGACAGGGGTCTTGAACACTGAAGCTTTCTTT.

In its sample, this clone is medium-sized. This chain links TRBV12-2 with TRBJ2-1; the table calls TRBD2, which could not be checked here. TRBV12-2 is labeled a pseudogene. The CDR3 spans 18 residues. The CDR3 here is CASRSLGRARSSYNEQFF. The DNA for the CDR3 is TGTGCAAGTCGCTCCCTGGGGAGGGCGCGGAGCTCCTACAATGAGCAGTTCTTC.

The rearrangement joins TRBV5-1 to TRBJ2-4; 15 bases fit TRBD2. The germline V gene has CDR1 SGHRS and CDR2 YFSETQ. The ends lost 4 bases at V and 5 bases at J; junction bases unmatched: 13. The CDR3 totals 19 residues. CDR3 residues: CASSQEGTSGGPRENIQYF. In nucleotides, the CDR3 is TGCGCCAGCAGCCAAGAAGGGACTAGCGGGGGGCCCCGGGAAAACATTCAGTACTTC. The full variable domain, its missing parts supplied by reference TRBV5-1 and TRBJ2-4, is KAGVTQTPRYLIKTRGQQVTLSCSPISGHRSVSWYQQTPGQGLQFLFEYFSETQRNKGNFPGRFSGRQFSNSRSEMNVSTLELGDSALYLCASSQEGTSGGPRENIQYFGAGTRLSVL.

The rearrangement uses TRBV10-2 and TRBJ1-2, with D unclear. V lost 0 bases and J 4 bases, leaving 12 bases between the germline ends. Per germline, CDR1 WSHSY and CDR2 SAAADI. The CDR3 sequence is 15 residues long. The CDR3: CASSESTRTRYGYTF. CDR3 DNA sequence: TGCGCCAGCAGTGAGTCGACTCGGACTCGCTATGGCTACACCTTC.

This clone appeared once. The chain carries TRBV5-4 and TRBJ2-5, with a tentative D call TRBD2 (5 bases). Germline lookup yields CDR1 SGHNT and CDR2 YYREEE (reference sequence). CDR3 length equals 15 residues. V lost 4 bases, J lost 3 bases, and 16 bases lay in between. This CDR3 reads CASSGVSAEEETQYF. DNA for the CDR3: TGTGCCAGCAGCGGGGTTAGCGCCGAAGAAGAGACCCAGTACTTC.

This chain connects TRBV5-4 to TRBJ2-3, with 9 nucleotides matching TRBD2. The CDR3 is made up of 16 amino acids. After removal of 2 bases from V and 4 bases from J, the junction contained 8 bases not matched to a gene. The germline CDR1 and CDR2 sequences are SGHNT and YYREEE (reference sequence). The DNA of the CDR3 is TGTGCCAGCAGCTTAGTTGCGGGGGGGCCGGCAGATACGCAGTATTTT. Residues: CASSLVAGGPADTQYF.

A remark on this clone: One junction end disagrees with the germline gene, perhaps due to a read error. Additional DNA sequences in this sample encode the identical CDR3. CDR3 residues: CASSPTPQLQETQYF. The CDR3 DNA is TGTGCTAGCAGCCCAACACCCCAGTTGCAAGAGACCCAGTACTTC. The J gene is TRBJ2-5, the V gene TRBV11-2; no definite D call. This CDR3 has 15 residues. Germline V lookup: CDR1 SGHAT, CDR2 FQNNGV.

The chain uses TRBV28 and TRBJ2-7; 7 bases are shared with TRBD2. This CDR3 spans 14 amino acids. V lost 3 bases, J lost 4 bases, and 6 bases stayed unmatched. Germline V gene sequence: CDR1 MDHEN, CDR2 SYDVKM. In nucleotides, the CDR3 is TGTGCCAGCAGTTTGGGGGGGTCCTCTTACGAGCAGTACGTC. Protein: CASSLGGSSYEQYV.

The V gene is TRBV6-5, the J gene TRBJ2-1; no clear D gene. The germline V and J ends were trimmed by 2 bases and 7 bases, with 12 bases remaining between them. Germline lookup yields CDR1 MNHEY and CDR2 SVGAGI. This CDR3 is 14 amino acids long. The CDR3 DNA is TGTGCCAGCAGTTACGAGTCCCCTTGGAATGAGCAGTTCTTC. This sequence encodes CASSYESPWNEQFF.

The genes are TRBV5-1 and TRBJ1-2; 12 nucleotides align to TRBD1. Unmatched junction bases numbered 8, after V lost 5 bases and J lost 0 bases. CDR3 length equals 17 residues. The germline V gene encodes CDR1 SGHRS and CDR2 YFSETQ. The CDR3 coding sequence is TGCGCCAGCAGGATTCCGGGACAGGGGGCCCCTAACTATGGCTACACCTTC. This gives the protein CASRIPGQGAPNYGYTF.

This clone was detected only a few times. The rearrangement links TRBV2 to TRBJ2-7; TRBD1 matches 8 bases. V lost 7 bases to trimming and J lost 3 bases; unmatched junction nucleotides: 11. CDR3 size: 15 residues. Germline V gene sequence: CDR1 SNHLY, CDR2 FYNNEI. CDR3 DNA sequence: TGTGCCAGCATCCCAAAGACAGGGGAGCGCTACGAGCAGTACGTC. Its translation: CASIPKTGERYEQYV.

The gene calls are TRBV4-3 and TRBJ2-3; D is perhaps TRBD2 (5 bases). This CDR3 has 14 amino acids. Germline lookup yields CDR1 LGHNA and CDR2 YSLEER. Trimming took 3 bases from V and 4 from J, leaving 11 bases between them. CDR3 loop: CASSQSVAPDTQYF. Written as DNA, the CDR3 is TGCGCCAGCAGCCAGTCCGTAGCGCCAGATACGCAGTATTTT.

The CDR3 region is CASSSTGPASGGAYNEQFF. In DNA, the CDR3 is TGTGCCAGCAGCTCTACAGGCCCCGCTTCGGGGGGGGCGTACAATGAGCAGTTCTTC. The chain links TRBV5-8 to TRBJ2-1, with 8 bases aligning to TRBD2. Losses at the gene ends were 3 bases for V and 4 bases for J; bases not matched to a gene: 18. In germline, CDR1 is SGHTS, CDR2 YDEGEE. The CDR3 extends over 19 amino acids.

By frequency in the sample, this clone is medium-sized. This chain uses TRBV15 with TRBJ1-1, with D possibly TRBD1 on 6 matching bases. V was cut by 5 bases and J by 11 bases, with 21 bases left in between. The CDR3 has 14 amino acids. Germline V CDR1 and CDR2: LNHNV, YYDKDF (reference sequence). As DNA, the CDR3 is TGTGCCACCAGCCGCGGTTCCGGGGGGCTTGGGGCTTTCTTT. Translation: CATSRGSGGLGAFF.

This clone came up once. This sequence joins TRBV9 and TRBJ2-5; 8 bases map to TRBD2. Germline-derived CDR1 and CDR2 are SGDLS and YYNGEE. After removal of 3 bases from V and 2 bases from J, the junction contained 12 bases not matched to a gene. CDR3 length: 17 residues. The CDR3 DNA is TGTGCCAGCAGCGAATTAAGCTACCCGGGGGGGCAAGAGACCCAGTACTTC. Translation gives CASSELSYPGGQETQYF.

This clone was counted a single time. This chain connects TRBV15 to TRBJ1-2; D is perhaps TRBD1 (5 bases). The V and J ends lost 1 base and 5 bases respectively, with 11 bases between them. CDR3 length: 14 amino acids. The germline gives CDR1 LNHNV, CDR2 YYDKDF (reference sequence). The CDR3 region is CATSRVNKGYGYTF. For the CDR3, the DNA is TGTGCCACCAGCAGAGTGAATAAGGGGTATGGCTACACCTTC.

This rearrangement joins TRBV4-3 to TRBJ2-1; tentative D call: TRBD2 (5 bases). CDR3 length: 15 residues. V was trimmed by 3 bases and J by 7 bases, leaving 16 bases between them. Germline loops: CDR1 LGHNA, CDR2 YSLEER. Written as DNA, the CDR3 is TGCGCCAGCAGCCACGAAACTCCACTAGGGAATGAGCAGTTCTTC. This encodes CASSHETPLGNEQFF.

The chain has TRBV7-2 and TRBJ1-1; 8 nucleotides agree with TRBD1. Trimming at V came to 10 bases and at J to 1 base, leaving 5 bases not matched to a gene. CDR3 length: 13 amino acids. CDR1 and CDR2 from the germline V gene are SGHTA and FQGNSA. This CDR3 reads CATFDRGNTEAFF. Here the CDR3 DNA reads TGTGCCACCTTTGACAGGGGGAACACTGAAGCTTTCTTT.

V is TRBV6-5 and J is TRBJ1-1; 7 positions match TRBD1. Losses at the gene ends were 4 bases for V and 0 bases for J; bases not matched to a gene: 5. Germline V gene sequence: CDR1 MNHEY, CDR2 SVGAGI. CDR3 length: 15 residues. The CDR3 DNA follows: TGTGCCAGCAGTTTGGGACAGCCCATGAACACTGAAGCTTTCTTT. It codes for CASSLGQPMNTEAFF.